This T cell receptor (beta chain) was found in a study of OX40 agonist ivuxolimab in advanced cancers. The wider study: Patients were dosed with the agonistic anti-OX40 (CD134) antibody ivuxolimab. Patients received ivuxolimab, an intravenous treatment, every 2 weeks at 0.01 to 10 mg/kg.

Trimming took 0 bases from V and 3 from J, leaving 6 bases between them. In germline, CDR1 is SGHRS, CDR2 YFSETQ. The CDR3 consists of 13 residues. The assay was immunoSEQ multiplex PCR, and TCRdb's table has in-frame clones only and misses some. The repertoire holds approximately 60,000 clones, with 65% to 90% as singletons. Details on this clone: Its antigen is unidentified.

Study-level results: Clonal expansion was among the lowest in partial responders at 0.1-3.0 mg/kg, especially CD8+. Clones of CD4+ and CD8+ blood T cells grew by week 6 at doses of 0.1 to 3.0 mg/kg.

Sequencing was performed on CD4+ or CD8+ T cells sorted from blood, taken in a trial of the OX40 agonist ivuxolimab. The chain links TRBV5-1 to TRBJ2-5; D not certain. This TCR derives from an adult with an advanced solid tumor such as melanoma, head and neck, liver or kidney cancer. The CDR3 region has the DNA TGCGCCAGCAGCTTGGGGGTAGAAGAGACCCAGTACTTC. This sequence encodes CASSLGVEETQYF.